The clone carrying this T cell receptor (beta chain) was found a few times. Its antigen remains unknown. Per sample, extraction of total RNA gave at least 5 micrograms in every case. The data are from a study of blood T cells in healthy people across ages. Study-level points and caveats: The unsorted PBMCs prevented any conclusive comparison of naive versus antigen-experienced cells. Underestimates were what the diversity estimates from one million T cells were considered to be.

Primers used in a second PCR of about 7 to 11 cycles were a sample-barcoded 5' primer and a J-beta primer mix. MiXCR, run by TCRdb on the 5' RACE reads, gives a single entry per CDR3 protein. This table has about 1.5 million distinct CDR3 sequences, 35% to 45% appearing once. V shed 0 bases and J 3 bases; nucleotides not matched to a gene: 4. This CDR3 region has 16 residues. The germline gives CDR1 MNHEY, CDR2 SVGAGI. The receptor's source is a woman aged 18-35 years in good health. The specimen was blood. This chain connects TRBV6-5 to TRBJ1-5; 8 bases are shared with TRBD1. CDR3 DNA sequence: TGTGCCAGCAGTTACTCAGGGACAGGCTTCAATCAGCCCCAGCATTTT. This codes for CASSYSGTGFNQPQHF.